A selection of T cell receptor beta chains follows, all from one sample in a study of control samples from healthy donors and cancer patients. Sequencing used immunoSEQ multiplex PCR; TCRdb keeps in-frame clones, though not all of them. Of 73,000 or so clones in the sample, roughly 87% are singletons; the top ten hold under 5%. The sequenced sample was blood. The receptor set was obtained from a woman in her forties or fifties in good health. Both conserved end residues are part of each CDR3. The order of the fields is D gene, J gene, clone size, V gene, CDR3 protein, CDR3 DNA. A D gene is named only where the DNA matches it firmly. Rows give clone size only sometimes, using once, few, many, or a class for an expanded clone.

- TRBJ2-3 - TRBV5-1 CASSSGWDYPTDTQYF TGCGCCAGCAGCTCTGGCTGGGATTATCCTACAGATACGCAGTATTTT
TRBD1 TRBJ1-5 once TRBV30 CAWSPTGFSNQPQHF TGTGCCTGGAGTCCGACAGGGTTTAGCAATCAGCCCCAGCATTTT
- TRBJ1-2 - TRBV9 CAGSDEPPLNGYTF TGTGCCGGCAGCGATGAGCCACCCCTGAATGGCTACACCTTC
TRBD1 TRBJ2-7 - TRBV19 CASNMGTGDEQYF TGTGCCAGTAACATGGGGACAGGGGACGAGCAGTACTTC
- TRBJ1-5 - TRBV3-1/TRBV3-2 CASSFDMDQPQHF TGTGCCAGCAGCTTCGACATGGATCAGCCCCAGCATTTT
- TRBJ2-1 - TRBV9 CASSPDLRNNNEQFF TGTGCCAGCAGCCCCGACTTGCGGAATAACAATGAGCAGTTCTTC
TRBD2 TRBJ2-1 - TRBV9 CASSVDGTSGSFNEQFF TGTGCCAGCAGCGTAGATGGGACTAGCGGGAGTTTCAATGAGCAGTTCTTC
- TRBJ1-1 once TRBV4-1 CASSHARTVNTEAFF TGCGCCAGCAGCCACGCTAGGACAGTGAACACTGAAGCTTTCTTT
- TRBJ2-7 - TRBV4-1 CASSQSPGGSSYEQYF TGCGCCAGCAGTCAAAGCCCAGGGGGGTCCTCCTACGAGCAGTACTTC
- TRBJ2-1 - TRBV11-2 CASSLSRRNEQFF TGTGCCAGCAGCTTAAGTCGCAGGAATGAGCAGTTCTTC
TRBD2 TRBJ2-3 - TRBV29-1 CSVETSASTDTQYF TGCAGCGTCGAGACTAGCGCTAGCACAGATACGCAGTATTTT
- TRBJ2-7 - TRBV5-4 CASSYGQSSYEQYF TGTGCCAGCAGCTACGGACAGAGCTCCTACGAGCAGTACTTC
- TRBJ1-1 - TRBV19 CASSNQFRGGTEAFF TGTGCCAGTAGTAACCAATTCAGGGGAGGTACTGAAGCTTTCTTT
TRBD2 TRBJ2-6 - TRBV27 CASRSSGRAGSGANVLTF TGTGCCAGCAGGAGTAGCGGGAGGGCCGGGTCCGGGGCCAACGTCCTGACTTTC
TRBD2 TRBJ2-1 - TRBV7-8 CASVRLAGASQFF TGTGCCAGCGTACGACTAGCGGGAGCCTCGCAGTTCTTC
- TRBJ1-4 - TRBV18 CASSPNQQTNEKLFF TGTGCCAGCTCACCAAATCAACAGACTAATGAAAAACTGTTTTTT
TRBD1 TRBJ2-7 - TRBV27 CASSPGTGEVRYEQYF TGTGCCAGCAGTCCGGGGACAGGGGAGGTAAGGTACGAGCAGTACTTC
- TRBJ1-1 - TRBV28 CASSLAGRWGVGNTEAFF TGTGCCAGCAGTTTAGCGGGGAGGTGGGGGGTGGGGAACACTGAAGCTTTCTTT
TRBD1 TRBJ1-5 - TRBV2 CASREFTGGDQPQHF TGTGCCAGCAGGGAATTCACAGGGGGAGATCAGCCCCAGCATTTT
- TRBJ1-5 - TRBV19 CASSMVTVQPQHF TGTGCCAGTAGTATGGTGACAGTTCAGCCCCAGCATTTT
- TRBJ1-3 - TRBV5-1 CASSSVSGGNTIYF TGCGCCAGCAGCTCCGTCTCCGGTGGAAACACCATATATTTT
- TRBJ2-5 once TRBV19 CASSIGGTGRETQYF TGTGCCAGTAGTATAGGCGGTACAGGGCGGGAGACCCAGTACTTC
TRBD1 TRBJ1-1 - TRBV5-1 CASSLNGQGATEAFF TGCGCCAGCAGCTTAAACGGACAGGGGGCAACTGAAGCTTTCTTT
- TRBJ1-1 - TRBV7-9 CASSLPQRSTEAFF TGTGCCAGCAGCCTTCCACAAAGGAGCACTGAAGCTTTCTTT
- TRBJ1-1 - TRBV30 CAWSVSRDTEAFF TGTGCCTGGAGTGTAAGCAGGGACACTGAAGCTTTCTTT
TRBD1 TRBJ1-3 - TRBV11-2 CASSPTGLTGNTIYF TGTGCCAGCAGCCCGACAGGGCTGACTGGAAACACCATATATTTT
- TRBJ1-1 few TRBV19 CASSKGRGDEAFF TGTGCCAGTAGTAAAGGTCGGGGGGATGAAGCTTTCTTT
- TRBJ2-1 - TRBV9 CASSGIGVGEQFF TGTGCCAGCAGCGGAATAGGGGTAGGTGAGCAGTTCTTC
TRBD1 TRBJ1-1 - TRBV29-1 CSAEDRLNTEAFF TGCAGCGCCGAGGACAGGCTGAACACTGAAGCTTTCTTT
- TRBJ2-5 - TRBV7-3 CASSLTGGQETQYF TGTGCCAGCAGCTTAACGGGCGGCCAAGAGACCCAGTACTTC
TRBD2 TRBJ2-7 - TRBV14 CASSPGGNEQYF TGTGCCAGCAGCCCGGGGGGTAACGAGCAGTACTTC
TRBD1 TRBJ2-2 - TRBV29-1 CSDRTGGLLADTGELFF TGCAGCGACCGGACAGGGGGCTTACTAGCAGACACCGGGGAGCTGTTTTTT
TRBD2 TRBJ2-1 - TRBV5-1 CASSLVPGGVNEQFF TGCGCCAGCAGCTTGGTTCCGGGAGGGGTGAATGAGCAGTTCTTC
- TRBJ2-3 - TRBV18 CASSQTGKGDTQYF TGTGCCAGCTCACAAACAGGGAAGGGAGATACGCAGTATTTT
TRBD1 TRBJ1-5 - TRBV6-9 CASSLDRGRSNQPQHF TGTGCCAGCAGTCTGGACAGGGGTCGTAGCAATCAGCCCCAGCATTTT
- TRBJ1-1 - TRBV7-9 CASSLAGGGTEAFF TGTGCCAGCAGCTTAGCAGGGGGAGGGACTGAAGCTTTCTTT
TRBD1 TRBJ2-5 - TRBV5-1 CASSVRQGSETQYF TGCGCCAGCAGCGTAAGACAGGGATCAGAGACCCAGTACTTC
TRBD1 TRBJ1-3 - TRBV30 CAWSVRGGAPGNTIYF TGTGCCTGGAGTGTACGAGGGGGCGCCCCCGGAAACACCATATATTTT
- TRBJ1-5 - TRBV7-8 CASSLRAGYQPQHF TGTGCCAGCAGCTTAAGGGCAGGGTATCAGCCCCAGCATTTT
- TRBJ2-7 - TRBV11-2 CASSRGGGTTYEQYF TGTGCCAGCAGCAGAGGGGGGGGGACTACCTACGAGCAGTACTTC
- TRBJ2-5 - TRBV5-1 CASSGPLAPKTQYF TGCGCCAGCAGCGGGCCACTAGCACCAAAGACCCAGTACTTC
TRBD1 TRBJ2-2 once TRBV28 CASERQGRTGELFF TGTGCCAGCGAACGACAGGGCAGGACCGGGGAGCTGTTTTTT
- TRBJ2-5 - TRBV6-6 CASSYWGEGGQETQYF TGTGCCAGCAGTTACTGGGGGGAGGGGGGGCAAGAGACCCAGTACTTC
- TRBJ2-3 - TRBV24-1 CATSDFTDTQYF TGTGCCACCAGTGATTTCACAGATACGCAGTATTTT
TRBD1 TRBJ1-1 once TRBV19 CASSATGGGTEAFF TGTGCCAGTAGTGCGACAGGGGGAGGGACTGAAGCTTTCTTT
TRBD1 TRBJ1-1 - TRBV28 CASSLYGTGGRSTEAFF TGTGCCAGCAGTTTATACGGGACAGGGGGAAGGAGCACTGAAGCTTTCTTT
TRBD1 TRBJ2-1 once TRBV6-5 CASSRGTGESYEQFF TGTGCCAGCAGCCGAGGGACAGGGGAATCCTATGAGCAGTTCTTC
TRBD1 TRBJ1-6 - TRBV28 CASSGATGVSSPLHF TGTGCCAGCAGCGGAGCCACAGGGGTCTCCTCACCCCTCCACTTT
- TRBJ2-2 - TRBV7-6 CASSLDAVATNTGELFF TGTGCCAGCAGCTTAGACGCTGTTGCGACGAACACCGGGGAGCTGTTTTTT
- TRBJ1-1 few TRBV18 CASSQSTVGDYTEAFF TGTGCCAGCTCACAATCAACTGTGGGGGACTACACTGAAGCTTTCTTT
- TRBJ1-5 - TRBV5-1 CASSLVGDQPQHF TGCGCCAGCAGCTTGGTTGGGGATCAGCCCCAGCATTTT
- TRBJ2-5 few TRBV15 CATSRGAGETQYF TGTGCCACCAGCAGAGGAGCGGGAGAGACCCAGTACTTC
- TRBJ2-3 - TRBV18 CASSPGGRLDRADTQYF TGTGCCAGCTCACCCGGCGGGAGATTAGACAGGGCAGATACGCAGTATTTT
TRBD2 TRBJ2-1 - TRBV9 CASSTRATSGSYEQFF TGTGCCAGCAGCACACGAGCGACTAGCGGGAGCTATGAGCAGTTCTTC
TRBD2 TRBJ2-3 - TRBV7-8 CASSLRGSLTDTQYF TGTGCCAGCAGCTTACGCGGGAGCCTCACAGATACGCAGTATTTT
- TRBJ1-5 - TRBV30 CAWSVSTNQPQHF TGTGCCTGGAGTGTAAGTACCAATCAGCCCCAGCATTTT
- TRBJ2-7 - TRBV28 CASSFESAYEQYF TGTGCCAGCAGTTTCGAATCGGCCTACGAGCAGTACTTC
- TRBJ1-1 - TRBV5-8 CASSLLYAEAFF TGTGCCAGCAGCTTGTTATACGCTGAAGCTTTCTTT
- TRBJ1-4 - TRBV12-3/TRBV12-4 CASSPGGEKLFF TGTGCCAGCAGCCCTGGGGGCGAAAAACTGTTTTTT